The clone carrying this T cell receptor (beta chain) was counted a few times. The data stem from a study of T cell responses to AZD1222 COVID-19 vaccine. Trimming left V 6 bases short and J 7 bases short, with 18 bases between. The CDR3 loop spans 14 amino acids. Germline assignment: CDR1 MRHNA and CDR2 SNTAGT. Clones were sequenced by immunoSEQ multiplex PCR, and TCRdb holds only the in-frame ones, with some missing. The sample lists under 150,000 clones; about 91% were seen once. V usage is TRBV6-4 and J usage is TRBJ1-1; tentatively, D is TRBD1 (6 bases). This sequence originates from an adult who received the AZD1222 COVID-19 vaccine. Sequencing used peripheral blood, obtained 28 days after the second AZD1222 dose. CDR3 in amino acids: CASSASGGGGEAFF. Written as DNA, the CDR3 is TGTGCCAGCAGCGCTAGTGGAGGGGGGGGTGAAGCTTTCTTT.